This note documents a single T cell receptor beta chain sequence. This sample stems from a study of cytomegalovirus exposure and HLA in healthy donors. The V gene's germline CDR1 is MDHEN and CDR2 SYDVKM. The CDR3 has 11 amino acids. Between the trimmed V and J ends, which lost 6 bases and 7 bases, there was a span of 9 bases. The PCR had 60 Vbeta and 13 Jbeta primers. Sequenced by immunoSEQ multiplex PCR; TCRdb stores in-frame clones only, minus some. Altogether 150,000 or so clones are present, 68% being singletons, with the ten largest covering 8% to 13%. The chain recombines TRBV28 with TRBJ2-5; D is possibly TRBD1 (5 bases). The TCR sequence derives from a man younger than 40 in good health and CMV-seropositive. Sequences were obtained from PBMCs. In DNA form, the CDR3 reads TGTGCCAGCAGCAGGGAAGCGACCCAGTACTTC. This gives the protein CASSREATQYF. The whole variable domain, remainder taken from reference TRBV28 and TRBJ2-5, is DVKVTQSSRYLVKRTGEKVFLECVQDMDHENMFWYRQDPGLGLRLIYFSYDVKMKEKGDIPEGYSVSREKKERFSLILESASTNQTSMYLCASSREATQYFGPGTRLLVL.